This T cell receptor (beta chain) originates from a study of radiation and T cells in renal cell carcinoma. Clones were read by immunoSEQ multiplex PCR, and TCRdb kept only the in-frame ones, dropping some. There are about 83,000 clones in the sample; less than 90% occur only once, and more than 2% lies in the top ten. Time point here: blood 4 weeks post-SBRT, at nephrectomy. Treatment indicated: 15 Gy SBRT to primary tumor, nephrectomy 4 weeks later. There are 13 residues in the CDR3. Trimming took 6 bases from V and 3 from J; bases not matched to a gene: 3. Looked up from germline, CDR1 is SQVTM and CDR2 is ANQGSEA.

This sequence joins TRBV29-1 and TRBJ2-1; 9 nucleotides align to TRBD1. The input for sequencing was blood, taken from a patient whose treatment included radiotherapy and nephrectomy. The sequence was obtained from a woman aged 55-75 years with renal cell carcinoma. The CDR3 protein is CSVDRGVYNEQFF. DNA for the CDR3: TGCAGCGTCGACAGGGGGGTCTACAATGAGCAGTTCTTC.